These T cell receptor beta chains were read from a single sample in a study of cytomegalovirus exposure and HLA in healthy donors. Profiled with immunoSEQ multiplex PCR; TCRdb holds only in-frame clones, not every one. The table lists approximately 160,000 clones, just over 75% of them singletons. The specimen was PBMCs. These receptors all come from a man in his forties in good health and CMV-seronegative. Each CDR3 is given with its conserved first and last residue. Each record gives: CDR3 DNA, CDR3 protein, D gene, clone size, V gene, J gene. A D gene is named only where the DNA matches it firmly. The size field is filled for only some rows; it gives once, few, many or a size class.

TGTGCCAGCAGTTTGGTGACTAGCGGGTCTAGCACAGATACGCAGTATTTT	CASSLVTSGSSTDTQYF	TRBD2	once	TRBV28	TRBJ2-3
TGTGCCAGCAGCGCAGTAGTGGCAACCCTAGGCACAGATACGCAGTATTTT	CASSAVVATLGTDTQYF	.	few	TRBV9	TRBJ2-3
TGCAGCGTTGAACCAACCGGGGGTACTGGAAACACCATATATTTT	CSVEPTGGTGNTIYF	.	few	TRBV29-1	TRBJ1-3
TGCGCCAGCAGCCCCGCACAGGGATCAGATACGCAGTATTTT	CASSPAQGSDTQYF	.	few	TRBV5-1	TRBJ2-3
TGTGCCTGGAGCCAGGGACAGGGGAGGAATGGCTACACCTTC	CAWSQGQGRNGYTF	TRBD1	.	TRBV30	TRBJ1-2
TGTGCCAGCAGTGAAAACGGCGCTAGCGTTTTCACAGATACGCAGTATTTT	CASSENGASVFTDTQYF	.	once	TRBV25-1	TRBJ2-3
TGTGCCAGCAGTGCCCGGACAGGGGGATTGAACACTGAAGCTTTCTTT	CASSARTGGLNTEAFF	TRBD1	.	TRBV6-1	TRBJ1-1
TGTGCCAGCAGCTTCAAGACAGGGGCTGACCGTGAGCAGTTCTTC	CASSFKTGADREQFF	TRBD1	.	TRBV7-9	TRBJ2-1
TGTGCCAGTAGTCAGATCACAGGGCCCGATCGGCCCCAGCATTTT	CASSQITGPDRPQHF	.	.	TRBV19	TRBJ1-5
TGCGCCAGCAGCCACCTACTAGCGGGAGGAATCACAGATACGCAGTATTTT	CASSHLLAGGITDTQYF	TRBD2	.	TRBV4-1	TRBJ2-3
TGTGCCAGCAGCTGGGGGACTAGCGGGAATTCAGTCCAGTTCTTC	CASSWGTSGNSVQFF	TRBD2	.	TRBV7-2	TRBJ2-1
TGTGCCAGCAGCACCTACTCCGGACAGGGGGCGGTCGGGGCCAACGTCCTGACTTTC	CASSTYSGQGAVGANVLTF	TRBD1	.	TRBV9	TRBJ2-6
TGTGCCAGCAGCCACCGAACGGTGTTGAACACTGAAGCTTTCTTT	CASSHRTVLNTEAFF	.	.	TRBV7-2	TRBJ1-1
TGTGCCAGCAGTTTTATCGCCGGGACTAGCTACAATGAGCAGTTCTTC	CASSFIAGTSYNEQFF	TRBD2	few	TRBV27	TRBJ2-1
TGTGCCAGTAGTATCTACACCGGGGAGCTGTTTTTT	CASSIYTGELFF	.	few	TRBV19	TRBJ2-2
TGTGCCAGCAGTTTAATGTGGGGGCTGAACACAGATACGCAGTATTTT	CASSLMWGLNTDTQYF	.	.	TRBV28	TRBJ2-3
TGTGCCAGCAGTTTATCCCGGGGGACAGGGACTGTCGGGTCACCCCTCCACTTT	CASSLSRGTGTVGSPLHF	TRBD1	.	TRBV27	TRBJ1-6
TGTGCCAGCAGTAGCGGGGGGGTCACAGATACGCAGTATTTT	CASSSGGVTDTQYF	TRBD2	.	TRBV28	TRBJ2-3
TGCGCCAGCAGCCAAGAGAAGACAGGTTCTAAGAGGGACCTGTTTTTT	CASSQEKTGSKRDLFF	.	.	TRBV4-1	TRBJ2-2
TGTGCCAGCAGCTTAGCGAGGGATGAGCAGTTCTTC	CASSLARDEQFF	.	once	TRBV11-3	TRBJ2-1
TGTGCCAGCAGTTATTCCATGAGGGGGGGCTACACCTTC	CASSYSMRGGYTF	.	.	TRBV6-5	TRBJ1-2
TGTGCCAGCATACCGACAGTCCCTGGGGCCAACGGCCTGACTTTC	CASIPTVPGANGLTF	.	.	TRBV11-2	TRBJ2-6
TGTGCCTGGCAGCTAGCGTCGGTCTCTGGGGCCAACGTCCTGACTTTC	CAWQLASVSGANVLTF	.	.	TRBV30	TRBJ2-6
TGTGCCAGCAGCTTATTCAGTGACTATGGCTACACCTTC	CASSLFSDYGYTF	.	.	TRBV7-9	TRBJ1-2
TGTGCCAGCAGCGTTGAGGGTGACACTGAAGCTTTCTTT	CASSVEGDTEAFF	.	.	TRBV9	TRBJ1-1
TGTGCCAGCAGCAGAGACAGGAGCTCCTACGAGCAGTACTTC	CASSRDRSSYEQYF	.	.	TRBV6-4	TRBJ2-7
TGTGCCAGTAGTATGGGAGACGTAAAAAACATTCAGTACTTC	CASSMGDVKNIQYF	.	.	TRBV19	TRBJ2-4
TGTGCCATCAGTGAGTGGCAGAACACTGAAGCTTTCTTT	CAISEWQNTEAFF	.	.	TRBV10-3	TRBJ1-1
TGTGCCAGCAGGTTAACCTCCGGCACCGGGGAGCTGTTTTTT	CASRLTSGTGELFF	.	once	TRBV28	TRBJ2-2
TGTGCCACCAGCAGAGCTAGCGGGACTGGATTCTACAATGAGCAGTTCTTC	CATSRASGTGFYNEQFF	TRBD2	few	TRBV15	TRBJ2-1
TGTGCCAGCAGCGGGACTAGCTGGAACTACAATGAGCAGTTCTTC	CASSGTSWNYNEQFF	TRBD2	few	TRBV5-6	TRBJ2-1
TGCGCCAGCAGCTTACAGGGGGCCCAAGAGACCCAGTACTTC	CASSLQGAQETQYF	TRBD1	.	TRBV5-1	TRBJ2-5
TGTGCCAGCTCCGGGACAGGGGGCTCTGGGGCCAACGTCCTGACTTTC	CASSGTGGSGANVLTF	TRBD1	.	TRBV2	TRBJ2-6
TGTGCCAGCAGCTTGGAACTCATGTACCAAGAGACCCAGTACTTC	CASSLELMYQETQYF	.	.	TRBV5-6	TRBJ2-5
TGTGCCGGCAGTACGCCCCTTAACTCAGATACGCAGTATTTT	CAGSTPLNSDTQYF	.	.	TRBV28	TRBJ2-3
TGTGCCAGCAGCTACGACAGACAAGAGACCCAGTACTTC	CASSYDRQETQYF	.	.	TRBV7-2	TRBJ2-5
TGTGCCAGCAGGGCTGTCAATGAGCAGTTCTTC	CASRAVNEQFF	.	once	TRBV2	TRBJ2-1
TGTGCCAGCAGCTCCGGGACAGGGGACCGCGTTGGAAACACCATATATTTT	CASSSGTGDRVGNTIYF	TRBD1	once	TRBV7-2	TRBJ1-3
TGTGCCAGCAGCTTCGGCGGGATCTCCTACAATGAGCAGTTCTTC	CASSFGGISYNEQFF	.	.	TRBV5-4	TRBJ2-1
TGTGCCAGCAGCTTAACCGCAGGGGGCACTGAAGCTTTCTTT	CASSLTAGGTEAFF	TRBD1	.	TRBV7-2	TRBJ1-1
TGTGCCAGCAGCGGCGGGGGCGGGAGTCCCTACAATGAGCAGTTCTTC	CASSGGGGSPYNEQFF	.	.	TRBV7-6	TRBJ2-1
TGTGCCAGCAGTTTACGGGGGTTTGGGTTCGAGCAGTACTTC	CASSLRGFGFEQYF	.	.	TRBV28	TRBJ2-7
TGTGCCAGCAGTGCGCCAGGACTAGCGGGAAGGTCCTACAATGAGCAGTTCTTC	CASSAPGLAGRSYNEQFF	TRBD2	.	TRBV2	TRBJ2-1
TGTGCCAGTTCTCGAGGGAACACTGAAGCTTTCTTT	CASSRGNTEAFF	.	.	TRBV19	TRBJ1-1
TGTGCCATCAGTCCGGGACAGGCGACCCACGAGCAGTACTTC	CAISPGQATHEQYF	TRBD1	once	TRBV10-3	TRBJ2-7
TGTGCCAGCAGTGACCAGGGACAGGGGGTCAATGAGCAGTTCTTC	CASSDQGQGVNEQFF	TRBD1	.	TRBV6-4	TRBJ2-1
TGTGCCAGCAGTTTATGGAGCGGCTCCTACGAGCAGTACTTC	CASSLWSGSYEQYF	.	few	TRBV28	TRBJ2-7
TGTGCCAGCAGGTCCGGGACTAATGAGCAGTTCTTC	CASRSGTNEQFF	.	.	TRBV7-6	TRBJ2-1
TGTGCCAGCAGCTTGGGGGCAACTGAAGCTTTCTTT	CASSLGATEAFF	.	.	TRBV11-3	TRBJ1-1
TGTGCCAGCAGCCCATGGACAGGGAAAACCTACAATGAGCAGTTCTTC	CASSPWTGKTYNEQFF	TRBD1	.	TRBV7-3	TRBJ2-1
TGTGCCAGCAGCTTGGGGGGGGACAGGGGGCGAGGCACTGAAGCTTTCTTT	CASSLGGDRGRGTEAFF	TRBD1	.	TRBV11-3	TRBJ1-1
TGTGCCAGCAGCGTAACGGAGGGGAGGTTAGAGACCCAGTACTTC	CASSVTEGRLETQYF	.	once	TRBV9	TRBJ2-5
TGCGCCAGCAGCTTGGGGGTAGCTTCCTACAATGAGCAGTTCTTC	CASSLGVASYNEQFF	.	.	TRBV5-1	TRBJ2-1
TGTGCCAGCAGCTTAATGGCGGGGGAGACCCAGTACTTC	CASSLMAGETQYF	.	once	TRBV7-2	TRBJ2-5
TGCGCCAGCAGCCTTGGACTAGCGGGAGCGAACGAGCAGTACTTC	CASSLGLAGANEQYF	TRBD2	.	TRBV4-1	TRBJ2-7
TGTGCCAGCTCGACGAGGAGTTCAGGGGTTAACACCGGGGAGCTGTTTTTT	CASSTRSSGVNTGELFF	.	.	TRBV27	TRBJ2-2
TGTGCCAGCAGTTACGGGCTAGCGAGCGACGAGCAGTACTTC	CASSYGLASDEQYF	.	.	TRBV6-5	TRBJ2-7
TGTGCCAGCAGCTTAAGGGGGACAAATTACGAGCAGTACTTC	CASSLRGTNYEQYF	.	.	TRBV11-3	TRBJ2-7
TGTGCCAGCAGCCCGGGCTTACTAAGCGGAGCCTACAATGAGCAGTTCTTC	CASSPGLLSGAYNEQFF	.	.	TRBV5-6	TRBJ2-1
TGTGCCAGCAGCCTGGACTTCACAGATACGCAGTATTTT	CASSLDFTDTQYF	.	.	TRBV14	TRBJ2-3